This T cell receptor (beta chain) was identified in a study of T cell responses to AZD1222 COVID-19 vaccine. Study-wide context: The analysis combined second doses at about 4 or about 12 weeks.

This CDR3 is 14 amino acids long. Germline CDR1 is SQVTM and CDR2 is ANQGSEA. Trimming at V came to 6 bases and at J to 3 bases, leaving 10 bases not matched to a gene. Study-wide results and caveats: Spike was spanned by vaccine-associated CD4 TCRs, which were dominant at 160-218 and 743-854.

Here immunoSEQ multiplex PCR was the method, and the copy in TCRdb shows in-frame clones only, minus some. The data show more than 110,000 clones, with 70% to 90% seen just once and roughly 6% held by the top ten. For this clone: The antigen is unknown.

The sample in question was peripheral blood, obtained on day 0 of AZD1222 vaccination. This receptor was obtained from an adult in good health. The chain combines TRBV29-1 with TRBJ2-5; 7 bases agree with TRBD2. CDR3 protein: CSVAARLAEETQYF. The CDR3 nucleotides read TGCAGCGTGGCGGCCCGGCTAGCGGAAGAGACCCAGTACTTC.